One T cell receptor beta chain is described in this entry. Its target is unknown. A read error may account for a junction end that differs from germline. A modified ARM-PCR protocol with three rounds of nested PCR amplified TCRbeta. TCRdb called the multiplex PCR reads again in MiXCR, with one record for every CDR3 protein. The sample has about 67,000 distinct CDR3 sequences; around three quarters are singletons. The entry originates in a study of tumor and adjacent non-tumor tissue in lung cancer. Study summary: Patients comprised about a dozen adenocarcinoma, a couple of squamous cell carcinoma and 1 small cell lung cancer. Notes on the study in general: Shorter survival was associated with higher TCR diversity in tumors. Compared with tumor, normal lung showed significantly lower TCR diversity. In normal lung, the top 100 clones were significantly more dominant than in tumor.

This sample's RNA came from whole unsorted tissue. The normal lung tissue was taken more than 3 cm from the tumor edge. The CDR3 is 12 residues long. In germline, CDR1 is SQVTM, CDR2 ANQGSEA. The V gene is TRBV29-1, the J gene TRBJ1-2, with D hard to call. The sequence came from a man aged 55-75 years with non-small cell lung cancer. Material for sequencing was distant non-tumor lung tissue. In DNA, the CDR3 is TGTATCGTTGAAAGTGCGGTTTATGGCTACACCTTC. Translating it yields CIVESAVYGYTF.